The rows below give T cell receptor beta chains drawn from one sample of a study of OX40 agonist ivuxolimab in advanced cancers. The protocol was immunoSEQ multiplex PCR, while the TCRdb copy is restricted to in-frame clones and leaves out a portion. This table has tens of thousands of clones, about 90% appearing once. Sequences were derived from CD4+ or CD8+ T cells sorted from blood, sampled in a trial of the OX40 agonist ivuxolimab. The receptor source for this set is an adult with an advanced solid tumor such as melanoma, head and neck, liver or kidney cancer. The CDR3 runs from the conserved cysteine through the conserved F or W. The D gene is left open where the match is weak. Some rows mark clone size as missing; the rest say once, few, many or name a class of expanded clone.

v_call	clone_size	j_call	d_call	cdr3_aa	cdr3_nt
TRBV6-5	-	TRBJ2-7	-	CASSNGLTYEQYF	TGTGCCAGCAGTAACGGACTTACCTACGAGCAGTACTTC
TRBV6-5	-	TRBJ2-4	TRBD1	CASSGQDHAKNIQYF	TGTGCCAGCAGTGGACAGGACCACGCCAAAAACATTCAGTACTTC
TRBV11-2	-	TRBJ1-1	-	CASSLRAANTEAFF	TGTGCCAGCAGCTTACGGGCAGCCAACACTGAAGCTTTCTTT
TRBV7-3	-	TRBJ2-2	-	CASSLDGASVTGELFF	TGTGCCAGCAGCTTAGATGGCGCTAGCGTCACCGGGGAGCTGTTTTTT
TRBV5-1	-	TRBJ2-7	-	CASSQTGEGPYEQYF	TGCGCCAGCAGCCAGACAGGGGAGGGGCCCTACGAGCAGTACTTC
TRBV18	-	TRBJ1-3	-	CASSPSSSGNTIYF	TGTGCCAGCTCACCGTCGTCTTCTGGAAACACCATATATTTT
TRBV9	-	TRBJ2-3	TRBD2	CASSVGASGEPANTQYF	TGTGCCAGCAGCGTAGGAGCCAGCGGGGAGCCGGCAAATACGCAGTATTTT
TRBV2	-	TRBJ2-5	-	CASSEALASRKTQYF	TGTGCCAGCAGTGAAGCCCTCGCGTCTCGAAAGACCCAGTACTTC
TRBV2	-	TRBJ2-3	TRBD2	CASRVAGTDTQYF	TGTGCCAGCAGGGTAGCGGGGACGGATACGCAGTATTTT
TRBV5-1	-	TRBJ2-5	TRBD1	CASSPPTGHETQYF	TGCGCCAGCAGCCCACCGACAGGGCACGAGACCCAGTACTTC
TRBV9	-	TRBJ1-2	-	CASSVRRGDTDFNYGYTF	TGTGCCAGCAGCGTGCGGCGCGGGGACACAGACTTTAACTATGGCTACACCTTC
TRBV5-5	-	TRBJ2-1	-	CASSLAPHNEQFF	TGTGCCAGCAGCTTGGCCCCCCACAATGAGCAGTTCTTC
TRBV11-2	-	TRBJ1-5	-	CASSLHEGQPQHF	TGTGCCAGCAGCTTACATGAGGGTCAGCCCCAGCATTTT
TRBV18	few	TRBJ2-2	-	CASSPLQGDTGELFF	TGTGCCAGCTCACCACTTCAGGGAGACACCGGGGAGCTGTTTTTT
TRBV5-5	-	TRBJ2-5	-	CASSLSTIQETQYF	TGTGCCAGCAGCTTGTCCACAATTCAAGAGACCCAGTACTTC
TRBV5-4	-	TRBJ2-7	-	CASSPQGWREQYF	TGTGCCAGCAGCCCCCAAGGGTGGCGCGAGCAGTACTTC
TRBV19	-	TRBJ2-5	-	CASSSGRFQETQYF	TGTGCCAGTAGTAGCGGAAGATTCCAAGAGACCCAGTACTTC
TRBV6-5	-	TRBJ2-3	-	CASSYSIYPQLDTQYF	TGTGCCAGCAGTTACTCAATATATCCCCAGCTAGATACGCAGTATTTT
TRBV5-1	once	TRBJ2-6	-	CASSLTDSGANVLTF	TGCGCCAGCAGCTTGACAGACTCTGGGGCCAACGTCCTGACTTTC
TRBV19	few	TRBJ1-5	-	CASSIAGAHQPQHF	TGTGCCAGTAGTATTGCGGGGGCACATCAGCCCCAGCATTTT
TRBV30	-	TRBJ2-7	TRBD2	CAWSPTSGIQYF	TGTGCCTGGAGTCCCACTAGCGGGATACAGTACTTC
TRBV9	-	TRBJ2-1	-	CASSVLPSSYNEQFF	TGTGCCAGCAGCGTACTTCCAAGCTCCTACAATGAGCAGTTCTTC
TRBV7-3	once	TRBJ1-2	-	CASSLGTTNYGYTF	TGTGCCAGCAGCTTGGGGACAACTAACTATGGCTACACCTTC
TRBV6-6	-	TRBJ2-7	-	CASSQGSEQYF	TGTGCCAGCAGTCAAGGGAGCGAGCAGTACTTC
TRBV15	-	TRBJ2-1	-	CATSRGPGSRYNEQFF	TGTGCCACCAGCAGAGGACCCGGCTCCCGTTACAATGAGCAGTTCTTC
TRBV11-3	-	TRBJ1-2	-	CASSLGTDYGYTF	TGTGCCAGCAGTTTAGGAACGGACTATGGCTACACCTTC